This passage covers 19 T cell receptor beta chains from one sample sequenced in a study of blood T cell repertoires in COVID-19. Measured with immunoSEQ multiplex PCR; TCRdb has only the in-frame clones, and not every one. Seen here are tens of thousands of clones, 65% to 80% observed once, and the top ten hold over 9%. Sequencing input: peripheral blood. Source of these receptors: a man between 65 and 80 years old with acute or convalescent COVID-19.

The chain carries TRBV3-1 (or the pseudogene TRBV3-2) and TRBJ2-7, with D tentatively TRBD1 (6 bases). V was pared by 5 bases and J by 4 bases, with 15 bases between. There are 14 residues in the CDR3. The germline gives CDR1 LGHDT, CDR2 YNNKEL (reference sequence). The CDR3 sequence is CASSTGTGHYEQYF. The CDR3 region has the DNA TGTGCCAGCAGCACAGGGACGGGACATTACGAGCAGTACTTC.

CDR3 residues: CASSPEGRTEAFF. As DNA, the CDR3 is TGTGCCAGCTCACCAGAGGGTAGGACTGAAGCTTTCTTT. The chain couples TRBV18 to TRBJ1-1; D remains unclear. V lost 2 bases and J lost 5, with 9 bases in between. In germline, CDR1 is KGHSH, CDR2 LQKENI. CDR3 length: 13 residues.

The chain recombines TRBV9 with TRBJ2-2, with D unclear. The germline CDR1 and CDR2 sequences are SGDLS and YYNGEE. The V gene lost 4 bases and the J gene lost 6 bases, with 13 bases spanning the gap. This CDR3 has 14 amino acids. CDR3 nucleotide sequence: TGTGCCAGCAGCATCTCGCAGTTGCCCGGGGAGCTGTTTTTT. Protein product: CASSISQLPGELFF.

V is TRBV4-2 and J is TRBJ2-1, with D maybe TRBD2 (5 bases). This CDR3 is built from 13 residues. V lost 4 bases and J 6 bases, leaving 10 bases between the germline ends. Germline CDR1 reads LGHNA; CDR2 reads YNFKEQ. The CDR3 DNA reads TGTGCCAGCAGCCCCGGGGAAATCAATGAGCAGTTCTTC. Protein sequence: CASSPGEINEQFF.

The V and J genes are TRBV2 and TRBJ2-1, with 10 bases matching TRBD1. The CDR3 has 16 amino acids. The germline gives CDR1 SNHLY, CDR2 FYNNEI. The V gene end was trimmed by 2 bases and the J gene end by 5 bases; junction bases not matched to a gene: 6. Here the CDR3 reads CASSEFGTGADNEQFF. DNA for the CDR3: TGTGCCAGCAGTGAATTCGGGACAGGGGCGGACAATGAGCAGTTCTTC.

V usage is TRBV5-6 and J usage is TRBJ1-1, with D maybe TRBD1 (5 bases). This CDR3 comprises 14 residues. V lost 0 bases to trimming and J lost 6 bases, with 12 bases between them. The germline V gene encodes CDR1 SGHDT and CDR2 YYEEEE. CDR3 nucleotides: TGTGCCAGCAGCTTGGTGCCGGGGGATGCTGAAGCTTTCTTT. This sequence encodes CASSLVPGDAEAFF. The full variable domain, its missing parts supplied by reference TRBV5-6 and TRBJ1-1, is DAGVTQSPTHLIKTRGQQVTLRCSPKSGHDTVSWYQQALGQGPQFIFQYYEEEERQRGNFPDRFSGHQFPNYSSELNVNALLLGDSALYLCASSLVPGDAEAFFGQGTRLTVV.

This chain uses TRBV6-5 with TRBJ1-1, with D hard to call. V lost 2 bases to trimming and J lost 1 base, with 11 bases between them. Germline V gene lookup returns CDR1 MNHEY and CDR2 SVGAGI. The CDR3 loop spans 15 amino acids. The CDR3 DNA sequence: TGTGCCAGCAGTTACGATTTCCGGGGGAACACTGAAGCTTTCTTT. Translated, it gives CASSYDFRGNTEAFF.

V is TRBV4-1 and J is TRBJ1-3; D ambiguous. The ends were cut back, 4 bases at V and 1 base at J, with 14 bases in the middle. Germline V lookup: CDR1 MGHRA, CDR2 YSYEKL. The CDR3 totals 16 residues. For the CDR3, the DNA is TGCGCCAGCAGCCCGAGATCGGGTCTTTCTGGAAACACCATATATTTT. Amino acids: CASSPRSGLSGNTIYF.

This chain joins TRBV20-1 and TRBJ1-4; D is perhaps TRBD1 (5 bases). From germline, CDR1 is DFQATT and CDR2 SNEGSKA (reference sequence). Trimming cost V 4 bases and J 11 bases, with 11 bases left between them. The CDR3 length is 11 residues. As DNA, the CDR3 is TGCAGTGCTAACCGCGGGGGTAAACTGTTTTTT. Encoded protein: CSANRGGKLFF.

The CDR3 DNA follows: TGTGCCAGCAGCACTCACAGGGGAAAAACCGGGGAGCTGTTTTTT. Translating it yields CASSTHRGKTGELFF. The chain carries TRBV9 and TRBJ2-2; 7 bases map to TRBD1. Trimming at V came to 4 bases and at J to 5 bases, leaving 8 bases not matched to a gene. Germline V CDR1 and CDR2: SGDLS, YYNGEE. The CDR3 covers 15 residues.

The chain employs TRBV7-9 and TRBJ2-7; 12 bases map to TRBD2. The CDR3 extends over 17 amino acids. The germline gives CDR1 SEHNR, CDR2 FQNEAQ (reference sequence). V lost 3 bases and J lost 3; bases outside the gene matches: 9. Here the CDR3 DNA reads TGTGCCAGCAGCTTTTTATCGGGACTAGCGGGTAACTACGAGCAGTACTTC. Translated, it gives CASSFLSGLAGNYEQYF.

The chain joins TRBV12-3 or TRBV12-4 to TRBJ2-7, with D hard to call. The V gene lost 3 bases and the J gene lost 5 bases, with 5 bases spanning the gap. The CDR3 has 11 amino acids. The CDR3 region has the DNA TGTGCCAGCAGTTTTAAGCACGAGCAGTACTTC. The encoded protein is CASSFKHEQYF.

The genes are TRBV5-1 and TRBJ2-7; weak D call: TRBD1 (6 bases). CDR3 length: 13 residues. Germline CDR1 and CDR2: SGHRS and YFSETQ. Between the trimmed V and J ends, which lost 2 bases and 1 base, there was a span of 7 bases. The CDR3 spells CASSLGQSYEQYV. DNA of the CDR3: TGCGCCAGCAGCTTAGGACAGTCCTACGAGCAGTACGTC.

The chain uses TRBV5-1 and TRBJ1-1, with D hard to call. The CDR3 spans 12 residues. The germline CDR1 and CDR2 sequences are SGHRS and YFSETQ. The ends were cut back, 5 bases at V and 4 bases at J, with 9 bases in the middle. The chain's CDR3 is CASRIEATEAFF. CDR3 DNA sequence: TGCGCCAGCAGGATCGAGGCCACTGAAGCTTTCTTT.

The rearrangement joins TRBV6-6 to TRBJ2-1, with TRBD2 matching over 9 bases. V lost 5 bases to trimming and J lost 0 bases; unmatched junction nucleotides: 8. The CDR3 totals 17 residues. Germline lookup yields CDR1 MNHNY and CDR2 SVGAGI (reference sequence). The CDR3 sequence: CASSPTSGGSSYNEQFF. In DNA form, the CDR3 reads TGTGCCAGCAGTCCTACGAGCGGGGGGAGCTCCTACAATGAGCAGTTCTTC.

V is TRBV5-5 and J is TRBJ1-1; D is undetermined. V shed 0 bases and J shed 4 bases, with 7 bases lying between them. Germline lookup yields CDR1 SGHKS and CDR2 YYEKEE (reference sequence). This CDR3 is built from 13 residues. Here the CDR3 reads CASSLAEGTEAFF. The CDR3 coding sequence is TGTGCCAGCAGCTTGGCTGAGGGCACTGAAGCTTTCTTT.

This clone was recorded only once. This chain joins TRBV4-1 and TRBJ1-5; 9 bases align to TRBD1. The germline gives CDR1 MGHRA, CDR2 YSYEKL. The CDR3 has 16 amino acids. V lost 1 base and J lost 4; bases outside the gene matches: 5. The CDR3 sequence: CASSQGPGQGNQPQHF. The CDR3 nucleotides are TGCGCCAGCAGCCAAGGCCCGGGACAGGGTAATCAGCCCCAGCATTTT.

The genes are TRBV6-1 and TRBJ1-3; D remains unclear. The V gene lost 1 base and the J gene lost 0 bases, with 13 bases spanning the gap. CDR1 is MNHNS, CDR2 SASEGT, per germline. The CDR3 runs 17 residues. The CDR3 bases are TGTGCCAGCAGTGAAGTGTGGGCAGCCCACTCTGGAAACACCATATATTTT. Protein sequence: CASSEVWAAHSGNTIYF.

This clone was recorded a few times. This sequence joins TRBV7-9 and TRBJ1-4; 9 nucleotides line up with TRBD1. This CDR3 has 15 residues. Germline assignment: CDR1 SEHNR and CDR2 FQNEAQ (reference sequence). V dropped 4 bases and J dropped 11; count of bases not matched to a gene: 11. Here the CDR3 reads CASSSSQGAKGKLFF. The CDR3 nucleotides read TGTGCCAGCAGCTCCTCACAGGGGGCGAAGGGGAAACTGTTTTTT.